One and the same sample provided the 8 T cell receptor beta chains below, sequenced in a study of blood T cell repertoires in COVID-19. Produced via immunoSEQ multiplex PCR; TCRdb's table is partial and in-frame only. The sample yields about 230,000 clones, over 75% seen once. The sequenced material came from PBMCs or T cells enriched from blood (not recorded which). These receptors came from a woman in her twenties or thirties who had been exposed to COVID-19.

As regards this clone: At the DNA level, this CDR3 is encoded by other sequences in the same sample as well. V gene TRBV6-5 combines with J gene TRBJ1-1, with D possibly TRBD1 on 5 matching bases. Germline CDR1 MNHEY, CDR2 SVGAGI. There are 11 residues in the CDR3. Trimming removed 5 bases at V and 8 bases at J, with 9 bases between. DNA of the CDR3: TGTGCCAGCAGTCTGGGGCCAGAAGCTTTCTTT. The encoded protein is CASSLGPEAFF.

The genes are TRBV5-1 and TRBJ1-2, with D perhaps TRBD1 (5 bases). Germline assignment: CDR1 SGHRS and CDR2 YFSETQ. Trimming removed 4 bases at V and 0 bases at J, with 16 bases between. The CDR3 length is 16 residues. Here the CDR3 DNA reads TGCGCCAGCAGCCCGGGGGACGTGGGAACTAACTATGGCTACACCTTC. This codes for CASSPGDVGTNYGYTF.

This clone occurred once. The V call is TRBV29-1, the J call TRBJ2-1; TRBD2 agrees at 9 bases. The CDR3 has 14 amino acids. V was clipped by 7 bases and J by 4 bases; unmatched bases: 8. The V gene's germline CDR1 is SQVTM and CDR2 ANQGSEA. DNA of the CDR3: TGCAGCGCCGACAAGACTAGCGGATACAATGAGCAGTTCTTC. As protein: CSADKTSGYNEQFF.

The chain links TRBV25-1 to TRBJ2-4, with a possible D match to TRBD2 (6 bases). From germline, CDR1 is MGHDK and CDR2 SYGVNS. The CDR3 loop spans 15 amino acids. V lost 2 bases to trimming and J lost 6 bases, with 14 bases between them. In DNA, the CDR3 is TGTGCCAGCAGTGAAGGGGGGAAGCGGGCAAACATTCAGTACTTC. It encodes CASSEGGKRANIQYF.

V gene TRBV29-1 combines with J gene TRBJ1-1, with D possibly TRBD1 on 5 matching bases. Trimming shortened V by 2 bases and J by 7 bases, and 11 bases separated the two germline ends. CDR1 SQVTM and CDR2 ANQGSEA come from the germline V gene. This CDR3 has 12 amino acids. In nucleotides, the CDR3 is TGCAGCGTTGAACCGGGGCGGGGTGAAGCTTTCTTT. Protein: CSVEPGRGEAFF.

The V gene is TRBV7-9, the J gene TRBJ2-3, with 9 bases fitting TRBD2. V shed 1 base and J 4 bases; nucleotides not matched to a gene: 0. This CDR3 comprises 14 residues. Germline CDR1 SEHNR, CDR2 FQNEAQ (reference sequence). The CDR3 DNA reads TGTGCCAGCAGCTTAGGGACTAGCGCAGATACGCAGTATTTT. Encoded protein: CASSLGTSADTQYF. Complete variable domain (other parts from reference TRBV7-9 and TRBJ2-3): DTGVSQNPRHKITKRGQNVTFRCDPISEHNRLYWYRQTLGQGPEFLTYFQNEAQLEKSRLLSDRFSAERPKGSFSTLEIQRTEQGDSAMYLCASSLGTSADTQYFGPGTRLTVL.

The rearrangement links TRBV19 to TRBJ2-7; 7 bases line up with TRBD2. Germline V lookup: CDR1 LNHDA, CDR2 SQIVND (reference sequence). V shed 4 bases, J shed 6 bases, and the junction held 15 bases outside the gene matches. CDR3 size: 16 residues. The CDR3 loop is CASSTGRGLGWREQYF. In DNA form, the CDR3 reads TGTGCCAGTAGTACCGGACGCGGACTAGGATGGCGCGAGCAGTACTTC.

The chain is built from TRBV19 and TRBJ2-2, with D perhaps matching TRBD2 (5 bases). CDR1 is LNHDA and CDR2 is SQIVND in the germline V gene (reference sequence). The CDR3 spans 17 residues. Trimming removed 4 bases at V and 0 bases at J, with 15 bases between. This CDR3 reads CASSNPKGATNTGELFF. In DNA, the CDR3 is TGTGCCAGTAGTAATCCCAAGGGAGCCACGAACACCGGGGAGCTGTTTTTT. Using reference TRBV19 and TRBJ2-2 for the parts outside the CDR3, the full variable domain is DGGITQSPKYLFRKEGQNVTLSCEQNLNHDAMYWYRQDPGQGLRLIYYSQIVNDFQKGDIAEGYSVSREKKESFPLTVTSAQKNPTAFYLCASSNPKGATNTGELFFGEGSRLTVL.